In this sample, the clone carrying this TCR beta chain turned up a few times. Its target is not known. An end of the junction differs from the germline gene, which may be a read error. Every isolated RNA sample was fully reverse transcribed, so sequencing captured expressed TCRB transcripts. TCRdb's table, derived via immunoSEQ multiplex PCR, lists solely in-frame clones and lacks some. The repertoire has just under 150,000 clones, around an eighth of them found once; the top ten carry roughly 1.4%. This entry belongs to a study of beta chain features in type 1 diabetes. The study's findings and limits: Cells with high TCR expression could be over-represented by cDNA sequencing. Patients with type 1 diabetes showed fewer VDJ junction insertions and more deletions. Within each of all four CD4+ subsets, Type 1 diabetes patients had TCRB CDR3s that were moderately but significantly shorter. A closer apparent resemblance between naive, central memory and Treg TCRB repertoires was seen in patients than in healthy donors.

CDR3 length equals 15 residues. CDR1 and CDR2 (germline): LNHNV, YYDKDF (reference sequence). Staining for CD45RO/CCR7/CD25/CD127/CD95/CD27 allowed sorting of CD4+ naive, central memory, regulatory and stem cell-like memory cells. Specimen: central memory CD4+ T cells from blood. The chain carries TRBV15 and TRBJ1-1; TRBD1 matches at 8 bases. The TCR was taken from a man aged 18-30 years with type 1 diabetes. The CDR3 DNA is TGTGCCACCAGCAGAACAAGGACAGGGAACGCTGAAGCTTTCTTT. It yields the protein CATSRTRTGNAEAFF.